These 10 T cell receptor beta chains originate from one sample sequenced in a study of shared clonotypes between healthy human individuals. Generated by immunoSEQ multiplex PCR, the TCRdb table keeps only in-frame clones and is missing some. Of approximately 87,000 clones listed, around 57% were seen once; the top ten hold over 50%. Sequencing used memory CD8+ T cells sorted from blood. Subset denoted: CD45RO+ cells pooled with CCR7-negative TemRA cells. The receptors were gathered from a man aged 25 to 40 in good health.

This clone was counted at least ten times. This chain links TRBV10-2 with TRBJ2-1; D call uncertain. There are 15 residues in the CDR3. The germline CDR1 and CDR2 sequences are WSHSY and SAAADI. V was cut by 0 bases and J by 15 bases, with 21 bases left in between. Here the CDR3 DNA reads TGCGCCAGCAGTGAGTCGGTGCCTGAGTTTGGCCCTGGGTTCTTC. Residues: CASSESVPEFGPGFF.

This clone showed up just a few times. This rearrangement joins TRBV13 to TRBJ2-5, with D possibly TRBD1 on 6 matching bases. The CDR3 contains 14 residues. V lost 5 bases to trimming and J lost 4 bases, with 14 bases between them. CDR1 and CDR2 from the germline V gene are PRHDT and FYEKMQ (reference sequence). The CDR3 bases are TGTGCCAGCAGCAAGATACACAGGGTAGAGACCCAGTACTTC. Encoded protein: CASSKIHRVETQYF.

The chain employs TRBV28 and TRBJ2-5, with D hard to call. Trimming stripped 3 bases from V and 1 base from J, with 12 bases between. Germline CDR1 and CDR2: MDHEN and SYDVKM. This CDR3 is 15 amino acids long. CDR3 nucleotide sequence: TGTGCCAGCAGTTTTCGTGGGGATGTCCAAGAGACCCAGTACTTC. Its protein product is CASSFRGDVQETQYF. Full variable domain (outside the CDR3, taken from reference TRBV28 and TRBJ2-5): DVKVTQSSRYLVKRTGEKVFLECVQDMDHENMFWYRQDPGLGLRLIYFSYDVKMKEKGDIPEGYSVSREKKERFSLILESASTNQTSMYLCASSFRGDVQETQYFGPGTRLLVL.

V is TRBV28 and J is TRBJ1-4; D gene uncertain. This CDR3 spans 13 amino acids. CDR1 and CDR2 from the germline V gene are MDHEN and SYDVKM. Trimming took off 6 bases at V and 7 bases at J, with 12 bases between the two ends. In DNA form, the CDR3 reads TGTGCCAGCAGCCGGGGTGTTGGTGAAAAACTGTTTTTT. Translated, it gives CASSRGVGEKLFF.

This sequence joins TRBV11-2 and TRBJ2-7; 11 nucleotides line up with TRBD2. Germline values: CDR1 SGHAT, CDR2 FQNNGV. The ends lost 1 base at V and 6 bases at J; junction bases unmatched: 5. This CDR3 spans 15 amino acids. The CDR3 spells CASSLGLAGLGEQYF. CDR3 nucleotide sequence: TGTGCCAGCAGCTTAGGACTAGCGGGGTTGGGCGAGCAGTACTTC.

The gene calls are TRBV2 and TRBJ2-5, with D hard to call. Germline CDR1 is SNHLY and CDR2 is FYNNEI. The CDR3 is 16 amino acids. Trimming shortened V by 5 bases and J by 3 bases, and 19 bases separated the two germline ends. The CDR3 DNA sequence: TGTGCCAGCAGTACCCTTAACCGTCCTCAAAAAGAGACCCAGTACTTC. Amino acids: CASSTLNRPQKETQYF.

This clone turned up a few times. This chain joins TRBV15 and TRBJ2-1; TRBD2 agrees at 8 bases. After removal of 2 bases from V and 8 bases from J, the junction contained 8 bases not matched to a gene. CDR1 LNHNV and CDR2 YYDKDF come from the germline V gene (reference sequence). This CDR3 region has 15 residues. In nucleotides, the CDR3 is TGTGCCACCAGCAGAAGCATAGCGGGAAGCGATGAGCAGTTCTTC. The encoded protein is CATSRSIAGSDEQFF.

The chain combines TRBV4-1 with TRBJ2-1; 9 bases match TRBD1. The CDR3 contains 15 residues. After removal of 1 base from V and 7 bases from J, the junction contained 5 bases not matched to a gene. Germline loops: CDR1 MGHRA, CDR2 YSYEKL. The CDR3 bases are TGCGCCAGCAGCCAAGTCCGGACAGGGGCGAATGAGCAGTTCTTC. The encoded protein is CASSQVRTGANEQFF.

J is TRBJ2-3 and V is TRBV5-6; maybe TRBD1 (7 bases). The CDR3 contains 18 residues. V was shortened by 2 bases and J by 2 bases, with 21 bases between the two germline ends. Per the germline V gene, CDR1 is SGHDT and CDR2 is YYEEEE. The CDR3 protein is CASSFRGTGEAPTDTQYF. As DNA, the CDR3 is TGTGCCAGCAGCTTCAGGGGCACAGGGGAGGCCCCCACAGATACGCAGTATTTT. The full variable domain, in which reference TRBV5-6 and TRBJ2-3 provide the parts outside the CDR3, is DAGVTQSPTHLIKTRGQQVTLRCSPKSGHDTVSWYQQALGQGPQFIFQYYEEEERQRGNFPDRFSGHQFPNYSSELNVNALLLGDSALYLCASSFRGTGEAPTDTQYFGPGTRLTVL.

V is TRBV7-6 and J is TRBJ1-1; D is perhaps TRBD1 (6 bases). Per germline, CDR1 SGHVS and CDR2 FNYEAQ. The CDR3 extends over 17 amino acids. V was shortened by 1 base and J by 5 bases, with 20 bases between the two germline ends. CDR3 sequence (DNA): TGTGCCAGCAGCTTAGAGGGGGGGGCGTCGAGGTTGACTGAAGCTTTCTTT. Translated, it gives CASSLEGGASRLTEAFF.